This T cell receptor (beta chain) came from a study of CD8 T cells in Susac syndrome. Study-wide results and caveats: The study's TCR sequencing and HLA analysis drew on a certain number of individuals. That number was acknowledged as relatively small.

RNA in amounts of roughly 0.5 to 1 ug was reverse transcribed with random hexamers. MiXCR, run by TCRdb on the immunoSEQ multiplex PCR reads, gives a single entry per CDR3 protein. The sample records about 19,000 distinct CDR3 sequences, 90% to 95% being singletons. TEMRA cells underwent FACS enrichment and CD8+ and CD4+ T cells underwent negative isolation. The V end lost 6 bases, the J end lost 0 bases, and 12 bases lay between the germline ends. From germline, CDR1 is MDHEN and CDR2 SYDVKM. The CDR3 is 14 residues long. This clonotype was recorded a few times. Its cognate antigen is unknown. V gene TRBV28 combines with J gene TRBJ2-7, with a tentative D call TRBD1 (6 bases). Material: CD8+ T cells from PBMCs. The sequence was collected from a human donor in good health. CDR3 loop: CASSWDKSSYEQYF. The CDR3 region has the DNA TGTGCCAGCAGCTGGGACAAGAGCTCCTACGAGCAGTACTTC.